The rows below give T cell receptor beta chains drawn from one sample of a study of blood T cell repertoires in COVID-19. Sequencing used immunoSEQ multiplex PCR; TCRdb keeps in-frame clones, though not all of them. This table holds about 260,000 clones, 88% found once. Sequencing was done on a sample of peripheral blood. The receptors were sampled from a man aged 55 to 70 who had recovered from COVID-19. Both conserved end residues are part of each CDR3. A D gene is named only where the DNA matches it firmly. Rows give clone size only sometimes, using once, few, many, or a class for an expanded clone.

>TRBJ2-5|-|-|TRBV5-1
CASSLEGATKETQYF
TGCGCCAGCAGCTTGGAAGGGGCTACAAAAGAGACCCAGTACTTC
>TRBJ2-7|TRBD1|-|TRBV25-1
CASRGQGAYEQYF
TGTGCCAGCAGGGGACAGGGGGCCTACGAGCAGTACTTC
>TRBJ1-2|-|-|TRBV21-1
CASRQDRNYGYTF
TGTGCCAGCAGACAAGACAGAAACTATGGCTACACCTTC
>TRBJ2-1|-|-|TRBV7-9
CASSPDLIFYNEQFF
TGTGCCAGCAGCCCGGACTTAATTTTCTACAATGAGCAGTTCTTC
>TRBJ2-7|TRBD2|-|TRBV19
CASRPGGDYEQYF
TGTGCCAGTAGACCGGGAGGGGACTACGAGCAGTACTTC
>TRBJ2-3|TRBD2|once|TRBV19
CASSPQGGSGGTQYF
TGTGCCAGTAGTCCCCAAGGGGGGAGCGGGGGGACGCAGTATTTT
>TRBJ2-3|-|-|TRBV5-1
CASSFDRPSDTQYF
TGCGCCAGCAGCTTCGACAGGCCTTCAGATACGCAGTATTTT
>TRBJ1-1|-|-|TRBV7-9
CASSLEGEAFF
TGTGCCAGCAGCTTAGAGGGGGAAGCTTTCTTT
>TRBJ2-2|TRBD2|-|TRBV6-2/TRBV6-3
CASSLLAGGRGGELFF
TGTGCCAGCAGCCTCCTAGCGGGGGGGCGCGGCGGGGAGCTGTTTTTT
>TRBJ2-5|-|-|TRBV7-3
CASSPSNLETQYF
TGTGCCAGCAGCCCCTCAAACTTGGAGACCCAGTACTTC
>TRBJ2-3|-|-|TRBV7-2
CASSLNGQGSDTQYF
TGTGCCAGCAGCTTAAACGGGCAGGGGTCAGATACGCAGTATTTT
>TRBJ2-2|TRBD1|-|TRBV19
CASSTRRDRGRISGELFF
TGTGCCAGTAGTACTCGAAGGGACAGGGGGCGAATTTCCGGGGAGCTGTTTTTT
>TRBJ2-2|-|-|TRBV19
CASRPRQSTGELFF
TGTGCCAGTAGACCTCGACAGAGCACCGGGGAGCTGTTTTTT
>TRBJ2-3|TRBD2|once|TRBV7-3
CASSPSGGSTDTQYF
TGTGCCAGCAGCCCTTCGGGAGGAAGCACAGATACGCAGTATTTT
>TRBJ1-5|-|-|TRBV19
CASSSRGDQPQHF
TGTGCCAGTAGTTCGCGGGGGGATCAGCCCCAGCATTTT
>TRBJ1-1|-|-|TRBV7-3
CASSLSVGNTEAFF
TGTGCCAGCAGCTTGAGTGTTGGGAACACTGAAGCTTTCTTT
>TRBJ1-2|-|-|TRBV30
CAWSVGSFNYGYTF
TGTGCCTGGAGTGTTGGCAGTTTTAACTATGGCTACACCTTC
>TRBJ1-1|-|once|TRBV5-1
CASSLAQGKSTEAFF
TGCGCCAGCAGCTTGGCCCAGGGTAAAAGCACTGAAGCTTTCTTT
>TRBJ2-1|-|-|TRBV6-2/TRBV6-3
CASSYLEGGLSSYNEQFF
TGTGCCAGCAGTTACCTGGAGGGGGGGCTAAGCTCCTACAATGAGCAGTTCTTC
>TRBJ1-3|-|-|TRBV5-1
CASSPQGSGNTIYF
TGCGCCAGCAGCCCACAGGGTTCTGGAAACACCATATATTTT
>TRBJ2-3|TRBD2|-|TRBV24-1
CATSVPSGGSTDTQYF
TGTGCCACCAGTGTTCCTAGCGGGGGGTCCACAGATACGCAGTATTTT
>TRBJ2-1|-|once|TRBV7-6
CASSPLLEGGNEQFF
TGTGCCAGCAGCCCCCTCCTAGAAGGCGGCAATGAGCAGTTCTTC
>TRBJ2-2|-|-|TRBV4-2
CASSRRDNGNRGELFF
TGTGCCAGCAGCCGCCGGGACAACGGAAATCGCGGGGAGCTGTTTTTT
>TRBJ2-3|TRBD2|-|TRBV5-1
CASSRGGVGTDTQYF
TGCGCCAGCAGTCGCGGGGGGGTAGGCACAGATACGCAGTATTTT
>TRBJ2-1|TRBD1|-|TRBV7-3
CASSLGQGLNEQFF
TGTGCCAGCAGCTTGGGACAGGGTCTCAATGAGCAGTTCTTC
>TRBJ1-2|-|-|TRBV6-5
CASSAKAGENYGYTF
TGTGCCAGCAGCGCCAAGGCAGGGGAGAACTATGGCTACACCTTC
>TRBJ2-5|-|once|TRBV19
CASSSQGRETQYF
TGTGCCAGTAGTTCACAGGGTAGGGAGACCCAGTACTTC
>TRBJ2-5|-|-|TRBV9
CASSVGGVQETQYF
TGTGCCAGCAGCGTCGGGGGAGTACAAGAGACCCAGTACTTC
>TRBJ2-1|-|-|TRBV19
CASNTGQSYGNEQFF
TGTGCCAGTAACACTGGACAGTCTTACGGCAATGAGCAGTTCTTC
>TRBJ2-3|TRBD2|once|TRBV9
CASSVVAGGGDTQYF
TGTGCCAGCAGCGTAGTAGCGGGGGGAGGAGATACGCAGTATTTT
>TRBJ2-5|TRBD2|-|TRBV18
CASSQGGKETQYF
TGTGCCAGCTCACAGGGAGGGAAAGAGACCCAGTACTTC
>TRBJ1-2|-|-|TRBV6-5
CASSYSTGPYGYTF
TGTGCCAGCAGTTACTCAACTGGGCCCTATGGCTACACCTTC
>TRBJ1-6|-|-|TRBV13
CASSFGVLDSPLHF
TGTGCCAGCAGCTTCGGGGTTTTGGATTCACCCCTCCACTTT
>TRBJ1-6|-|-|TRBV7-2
CASSSGYNSPLHF
TGTGCCAGCAGCTCGGGCTATAATTCACCCCTCCACTTT
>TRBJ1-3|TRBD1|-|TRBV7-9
CASSLAAAGGGLAGNTIYF
TGTGCCAGCAGCTTAGCGGCGGCAGGGGGCGGCCTCGCTGGAAACACCATATATTTT
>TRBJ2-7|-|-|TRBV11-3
CASSLVPGYEQYF
TGTGCCAGCAGCTTAGTTCCCGGCTACGAGCAGTACTTC
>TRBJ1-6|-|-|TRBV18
CASSATAPSSYNSPLHF
TGTGCCAGCTCAGCGACAGCGCCGAGCTCCTATAATTCACCCCTCCACTTT
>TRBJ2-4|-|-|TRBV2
CASSEQGPSNIQYF
TGTGCCAGCAGTGAGCAGGGGCCTTCTAACATTCAGTACTTC
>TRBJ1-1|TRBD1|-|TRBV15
CATSWRTGGNTEAFF
TGTGCCACCAGCTGGCGGACAGGGGGGAACACTGAAGCTTTCTTT
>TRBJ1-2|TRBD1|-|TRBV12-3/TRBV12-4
CASSSTGGNGYTF
TGTGCCAGCAGTTCAACAGGGGGGAATGGCTACACCTTC
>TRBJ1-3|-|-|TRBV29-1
CSVTPERGNTIYF
TGCAGCGTCACCCCAGAGAGGGGAAACACCATATATTTT